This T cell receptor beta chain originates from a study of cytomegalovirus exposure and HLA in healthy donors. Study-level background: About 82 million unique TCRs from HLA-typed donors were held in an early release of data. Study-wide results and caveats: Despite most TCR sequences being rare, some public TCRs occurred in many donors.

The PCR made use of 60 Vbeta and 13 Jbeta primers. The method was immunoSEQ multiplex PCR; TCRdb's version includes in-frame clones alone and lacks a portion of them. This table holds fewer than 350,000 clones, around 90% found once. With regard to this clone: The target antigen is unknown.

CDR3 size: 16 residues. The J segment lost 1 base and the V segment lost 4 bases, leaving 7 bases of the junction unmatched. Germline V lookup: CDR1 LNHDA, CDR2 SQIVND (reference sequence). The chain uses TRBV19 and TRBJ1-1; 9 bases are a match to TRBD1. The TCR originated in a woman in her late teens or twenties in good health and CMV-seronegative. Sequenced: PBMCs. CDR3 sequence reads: CASSTNRGQGNTEAFF. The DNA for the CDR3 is TGTGCCAGTAGTACCAACAGGGGGCAGGGGAACACTGAAGCTTTCTTT.